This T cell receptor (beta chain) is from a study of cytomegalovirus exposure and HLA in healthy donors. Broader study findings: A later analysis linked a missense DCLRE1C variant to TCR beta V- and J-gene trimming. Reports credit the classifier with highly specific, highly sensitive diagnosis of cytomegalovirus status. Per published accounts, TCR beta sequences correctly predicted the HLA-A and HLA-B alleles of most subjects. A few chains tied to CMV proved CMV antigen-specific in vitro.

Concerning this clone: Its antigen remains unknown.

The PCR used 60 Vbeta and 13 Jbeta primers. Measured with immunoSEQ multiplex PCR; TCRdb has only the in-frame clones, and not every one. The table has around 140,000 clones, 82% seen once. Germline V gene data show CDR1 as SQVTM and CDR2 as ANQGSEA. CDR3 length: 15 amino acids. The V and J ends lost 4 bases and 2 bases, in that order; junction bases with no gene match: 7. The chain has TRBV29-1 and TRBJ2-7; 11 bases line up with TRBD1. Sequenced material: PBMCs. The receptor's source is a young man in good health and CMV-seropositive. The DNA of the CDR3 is TGCAGCGTTGCTTTCTCGGGACAGGGGGCCTACGAGCAGTACTTC. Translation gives CSVAFSGQGAYEQYF.